This is a list of T cell receptor beta chains from one sample in a study of radiation and T cells in renal cell carcinoma. Produced via immunoSEQ multiplex PCR; TCRdb's table is partial and in-frame only. This table has 150,000 to 190,000 clones, 87% appearing once. Sequencing used blood, obtained from a patient whose treatment included radiotherapy and nephrectomy. Receptors were obtained from a woman aged 50 to 60 with renal cell carcinoma. Each CDR3 is given with its conserved first and last residue.

V	length	J	CDR3
TRBV15	14	TRBJ2-5	CATSNGEQRLTQYF
TRBV5-1	13	TRBJ1-2	CASSPSRDYGYTF
TRBV19	15	TRBJ2-2	CASSIPGQKTGELFF
TRBV6-5	14	TRBJ1-1	CASSYRGLNTEAFF
TRBV30	14	TRBJ1-2	CAWRPGTANYGYTF
TRBV9	14	TRBJ1-5	CASSIGGENQPQHF
TRBV7-2	13	TRBJ1-1	CASSLTENTEAFF
TRBV9	13	TRBJ2-3	CASSVEMGDTQYF
TRBV7-9	15	TRBJ2-1	CASSLVQGAKNEQFF
TRBV12-5	20	TRBJ1-4	CASGWHPGTGRLGTNEKLFF
TRBV6-5	15	TRBJ2-7	CASSSPGTGFFEQYF
TRBV5-6	15	TRBJ2-2	CASSLDRGYTGELFF
TRBV7-9	14	TRBJ2-1	CASSLSGGGDEQFF
TRBV5-1	13	TRBJ2-7	CASSLSGSGEQYF
TRBV10-1	15	TRBJ1-5	CASSDGTGANQPQHF
TRBV14	13	TRBJ2-5	CASSQGSQETQYF
TRBV11-2	17	TRBJ2-2	CASSLGLLGGRTGELFF
TRBV5-6	16	TRBJ1-4	CASSLSGTGTNEKLFF
TRBV7-9	14	TRBJ1-4	CASSITGPAEKLFF
TRBV4-2	16	TRBJ2-7	CASSQVAGSAAYEQYF
TRBV2	13	TRBJ1-1	CASRGTGVTEAFF
TRBV5-1	16	TRBJ2-7	CASSLGGSGPFYEQYF
TRBV14	14	TRBJ1-4	CASSDRTANEKLFF
TRBV4-3	16	TRBJ2-5	CASSQSVQRGQETQYF
TRBV11-2	17	TRBJ1-1	CASSSRATGALNTEAFF
TRBV5-1	12	TRBJ1-1	CASSSIGRKAFF
TRBV18	15	TRBJ2-2	CASSLDTANTGELFF
TRBV7-2	13	TRBJ1-2	CASRSDPNYGYTF
TRBV6-1	14	TRBJ1-5	CASSVRSSNQPQHF
TRBV30	13	TRBJ1-4	CAWGRGGDEKLFF
TRBV7-9	14	TRBJ2-5	CASRLAGVRETQYF
TRBV2	15	TRBJ1-2	CASRATRTDRYGYTF